This T cell receptor beta chain was identified in a study of blood T cell repertoires in COVID-19 (dated by TCRdb to between 2020 and 2021). Context from the whole study: The collaborator samples originated in the United States, Italy and Spain and spanned the acute and convalescent phases of COVID-19. A de-identified subject ID, COVID-19 status, age in years and sex were almost always included in the sample metadata. The repertoires were released in a freely available public database intended as a resource for research on the immune response to SARS-CoV-2. Deeply sampled blood TCRbeta repertoires from subjects exposed to, actively infected with, or recovered from COVID-19 were included in the dataset. The samples were drawn from two sources: the first 160 participants of the ongoing ImmuneRACE study, and 1,254 subjects contributed by 6 global collaborators. HLA class I and class II types, where available, came from metadata supplied by the sample provider rather than from assay-based typing. The material from the prospective study consisted of cDNA or gDNA derived from T cells, B-cell-depleted T cells, or PBMCs. General conclusions and limits of the study: Clinical and demographic metadata were provided uncurated, with the amount varying by source and participant.

TCRbeta CDR3 regions were amplified from genomic DNA by means of the immunoSEQ Assay, a bias-controlled multiplex PCR. As for the original processing: Within the assay, amplification of reference gene primers was used to estimate how many nucleated cells each sample contained. To quantify the absolute abundance of each unique TCRbeta CDR3 rearrangement, sequence reads were collapsed and filtered. For each sample, productive Simpson clonality was calculated by taking the square root of Simpson's diversity index across productive rearrangements. The table comes from immuneACCESS by way of TCRdb, which keeps in-frame sequences with V and J called. Part of the clones is missing from these tables; in studies checked, under half for an unresolved V gene and the rest for unknown reasons. The V and J calls and clone size are taken from that table; D and trimming were inferred from the DNA. The sample data list under 300,000 clones, and roughly nine tenths of these were observed just once. 2.4% of the sample is in the top ten clones.

Turning to this clone: Its antigen is currently not known. Base qualities were left out, and no much larger clone turns up one base away.

V and J are truncated by 4 bases and 2 bases respectively, leaving an intervening sequence of 11 bases. CDR1 and CDR2 are drawn from the germline V gene: SGHTA, FQGNSA. The cysteine opens and the phenylalanine closes a CDR3 of 14 amino acids. The sequence is cut down to CDR3 DNA, 42 bases in frame from base 1. In the prospective study, participants were roughly 18 to 95 years old, resided in approximately 22 geographic areas of the United States, and were enrolled through a virtual design. To assign participants to cohorts, the prospective study relied on clinical history that participants themselves reported in a screening survey and a study questionnaire. Recovered participants in ImmuneRACE Cohort 3 were defined as having two consecutive negative NP/OP PCR tests, clearance from a healthcare professional, or resolution of symptoms. Mobile phlebotomists in the prospective study collected whole blood, serum and a nasopharyngeal or oropharyngeal swab from every participant. Over a roughly two-month period, participants in the prospective study had the option of providing additional blood draws and questionnaires. Prospective study blood samples were shipped either frozen or at room temperature before DNA extraction.

The sequenced sample consisted of PBMCs or T cells enriched from blood (not recorded which). Recombination joined TRBV7-2 with TRBJ1-2; the D gene is possibly TRBD1, with 5 bases matching. The receptor was isolated from a woman under 30 who had recovered from COVID-19. The sequence in DNA is TGTGCCAGCAGCTCCCAGGGAGGAAACTATGGCTACACCTTC. This translates into CASSSQGGNYGYTF. The CDR3, completed at both ends by the reference TRBV7-2 and TRBJ1-2 genes, gives the full variable domain GAGVSQSPSNKVTEKGKDVELRCDPISGHTALYWYRQSLGQGLEFLIYFQGNSAPDKSGLPSDRFSAERTGGSVSTLTIQRTQQEDSAVYLCASSSQGGNYGYTFGSGTRLTVV.